Listed below are T cell receptor beta chains from one sample, sequenced in a study of blood T cells in healthy people across ages. One entry per CDR3 protein results from TCRdb running MiXCR on the 5' RACE reads. The sample records roughly 1.9 million distinct CDR3 sequences, about two fifths being singletons. The sequenced material came from blood. These TCRs come from a human donor in good health. CDR3s include the opening cysteine and the closing phenylalanine or tryptophan. The order of the fields is V gene, J gene, D gene, clone size, CDR3 length, CDR3 protein, CDR3 DNA. The D gene is left open where the match is weak. Expanded clones are given a class, and other clones once, few, many or no size at all.

TRBV29-1	TRBJ2-6	.	few	16	CSVRDRQITGANVLTF	TGCAGCGTCCGCGATAGACAGATCACTGGGGCCAACGTCCTGACTTTC
TRBV28	TRBJ2-7	TRBD1	few	15	CASRDLRTGSYEQYF	TGTGCCAGCAGGGATCTCAGGACAGGCTCCTACGAGCAGTACTTC
TRBV28	TRBJ2-7	.	many	11	CASDSSYEQYF	TGTGCCTCGGACAGTTCCTACGAGCAGTACTTC
TRBV20-1	TRBJ2-7	TRBD1	many	15	CSATDTGTALYEQYF	TGCAGTGCTACGGACACCGGGACAGCTCTCTACGAGCAGTACTTC
TRBV3-1	TRBJ1-4	TRBD1	few	18	CASSPRTGVKETNEKLFF	TGTGCCAGCAGCCCGAGGACAGGGGTAAAGGAGACTAATGAAAAACTGTTTTTT
TRBV2	TRBJ2-1	TRBD1	.	15	CAGVSTGGLGNEQFF	TGTGCCGGCGTCTCGACAGGGGGCTTAGGCAATGAGCAGTTCTTC
TRBV20-1	TRBJ2-1	TRBD2	.	14	CSAISGGGYNEQFF	TGCAGTGCCATTAGCGGGGGGGGATACAATGAGCAGTTCTTC
TRBV7-8	TRBJ2-7	.	few	16	CASSSLRDLQPYEQYF	TGTGCCAGCAGCTCATTAAGGGATCTCCAACCCTACGAGCAGTACTTC
TRBV4-2	TRBJ2-3	.	.	16	CASSPARAPSTDTQYF	TGTGCCAGCAGCCCGGCGCGGGCCCCTAGCACAGATACGCAGTATTTT
TRBV20-1	TRBJ2-3	.	few	15	CSASLPMLGTDTQYF	TGCAGTGCTAGTCTCCCCATGCTTGGGACCGATACGCAGTATTTT
TRBV6-1	TRBJ2-7	TRBD1	.	13	CARKTGTYYEQYF	TGTGCCAGGAAGACAGGGACGTACTACGAGCAGTACTTC
TRBV15	TRBJ1-1	.	once	16	CATSSFERALNTEAFF	TGTGCTACCAGCAGTTTCGAGCGCGCACTGAACACTGAAGCTTTCTTT
TRBV30	TRBJ2-1	.	.	11	CASHIYNEQFF	TGTGCCTCCCACATTTACAATGAGCAGTTCTTC
TRBV9	TRBJ1-1	.	.	12	CASSAGQSEAFF	TGTGCCAGCAGCGCTGGACAGTCTGAAGCTTTCTTT
TRBV6-5	TRBJ1-2	.	.	16	CASRSRGELDYYGYTF	TGTGCCAGCAGGAGCAGGGGCGAACTCGATTACTATGGCTACACCTTC
TRBV20-1	TRBJ2-1	.	.	10	CSASEVLLFF	TGCAGTGCTAGTGAGGTTTTGCTGTTCTTC
TRBV4-3	TRBJ2-3	TRBD2	few	17	CASSPLTSGASTDTQYF	TGCGCCAGCAGCCCATTGACTAGCGGGGCTAGCACAGATACGCAGTATTTT
TRBV9	TRBJ2-2	.	.	14	CASSVRSYTGELFF	TGTGCCAGCAGCGTAAGGTCGTACACCGGGGAGCTGTTTTTT
TRBV29-1	TRBJ2-1	.	few	15	CSVEVEEDTYNEQFF	TGCAGCGTTGAAGTTGAGGAGGATACCTACAATGAGCAGTTCTTC
TRBV2	TRBJ2-1	.	.	16	CASSERGRAGSDEQFF	TGTGCCAGCAGTGAACGAGGCAGGGCGGGTTCAGATGAGCAGTTCTTC
TRBV6-2/TRBV6-3	TRBJ1-4	.	.	12	CASSLGASERFF	TGTGCCAGCAGTCTCGGCGCCAGCGAACGGTTTTTT
TRBV5-6	TRBJ2-7	.	.	16	CASSSTTTSFSYEQYF	TGTGCCAGCAGCTCAACTACGACTAGTTTCTCCTACGAGCAGTACTTC
TRBV28	TRBJ1-2	TRBD1	few	14	CASSLGQNFYGYTF	TGTGCCAGCAGTTTGGGACAGAACTTCTATGGCTACACCTTC
TRBV7-9	TRBJ2-3	.	few	16	CASSLNYRVRTDTQYF	TGTGCCAGCAGCTTGAACTACAGGGTTCGCACAGATACGCAGTATTTT
TRBV7-9	TRBJ1-1	.	.	15	CASSSPTGGDTEAFF	TGTGCCAGCAGCAGCCCGACAGGCGGAGACACTGAAGCTTTCTTT
TRBV11-2	TRBJ2-7	TRBD1	.	14	CASSPDRATYEQYF	TGTGCCAGCAGCCCGGACAGGGCAACCTACGAGCAGTACTTC
TRBV4-3	TRBJ1-1	.	.	15	CASNQERWGNTEAFF	TGCGCCAGCAACCAAGAAAGGTGGGGGAACACTGAAGCTTTCTTT
TRBV11-1	TRBJ2-7	.	few	15	CASSLFRGDSYEQYF	TGTGCCAGCAGCTTATTTCGCGGGGACTCCTACGAGCAGTACTTC